This entry concerns a single T cell receptor (beta chain). Its antigen is as yet unknown. These data come from a study of shared clonotypes between healthy human individuals. General observations from the study: Clonotypes that were shared across a few donors made up approximately 5% of naive CD4 clonotypes. Compared with clonotypes that all four donors shared, non-shared clonotypes had lower generation probabilities.

Sequenced by immunoSEQ multiplex PCR; TCRdb stores in-frame clones only, minus some. This sample has more than 2 million clones, with about 94% found just once. Trimming left V 2 bases short and J 2 bases short, with 16 bases between. The CDR3 sequence is 16 residues long. Germline-derived CDR1 and CDR2 are PRHDT and FYEKMQ (reference sequence). Naive CD8 cells comprised CD45RO-negative, CCR7-positively selected cells, excluding terminally differentiated effector memory CD45RA+ cells. Those who donated, Caucasian adults without exception, all lived in Nashville, Tennessee. This TCR was sampled from a man between 18 and 35 years old in good health. This rearrangement joins TRBV13 to TRBJ2-7; weak D call: TRBD2 (6 bases). Sample: naive CD8+ T cells sorted from blood. DNA for the CDR3: TGTGCCAGCAGCTTAAGGGTTAGCGGCCTTCCCTACGAGCAGTACTTC. It codes for CASSLRVSGLPYEQYF.